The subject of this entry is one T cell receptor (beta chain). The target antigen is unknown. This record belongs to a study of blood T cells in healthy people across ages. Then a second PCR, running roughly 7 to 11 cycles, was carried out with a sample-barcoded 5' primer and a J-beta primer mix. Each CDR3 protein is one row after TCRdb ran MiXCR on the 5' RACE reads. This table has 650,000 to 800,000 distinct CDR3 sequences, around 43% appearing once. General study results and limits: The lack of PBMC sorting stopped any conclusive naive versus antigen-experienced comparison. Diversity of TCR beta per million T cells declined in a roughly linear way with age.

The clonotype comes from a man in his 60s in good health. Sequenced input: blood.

In DNA, the CDR3 is TGTGCCAGCAGCTTACAGGGTGGGCAGCCCCAGCATTTT. Protein sequence: CASSLQGGQPQHF. The chain carries TRBV6-2 or TRBV6-3 and TRBJ1-5, with D maybe TRBD1 (6 bases). V lost 6 bases and J lost 7, with 13 bases in between. Germline CDR1 MNHEY, CDR2 SVGEGT. This CDR3 is 13 amino acids long.